Described below is a single T cell receptor beta chain sequence and its context. The sample holds many counts of this clonotype. The clone's antigen remains unknown. The germline gene is not matched at one end of the junction; a read error may be the cause. For repertoire sequencing, the TCR beta CDR3 regions were amplified from RNA transcripts. The first round of RT-PCR was done with HTBI primers and the Qiagen OneStep RT-PCR kit, and was followed by a second round of multiplex PCR, then size selection and purification. Sequencing of the libraries was carried out on an Illumina HiSeq2000 in paired-end mode with 100 bp reads. The authors' pipeline ran thus. SOAPnuke was used to process the reads, removing any read that contained adapters or uncalled bases, had a mean Phred below 15, or lacked an exact match to the constant primer or identifier. COPE v1.2.5 was used to merge the high-quality paired reads. Each unique nucleotide sequence was treated as a clonotype, and MiTCR v1.1 was used to align the clonotypes to the IMGT TRB V, D and J references. The analysis was limited to V-J combinations with a frequency above 0.0001, which together covered 99.2% of repertoires. For each V-J combination, a TCR clonal expansion and chaos score was defined as F50 clonal expansion divided by the chaos observed in the TCRdist matrix. Welch's t-statistics and random forest were used to narrow the features down to approximately 13 V-J combinations, which were then fed into a naive Bayes classifier. The similarity between thyroid and blood repertoires was quantified using the Morisita-Horn index. The public reads were run again by TCRdb, first through fastp at Q25 and then through MiXCR, and only productive beta chains were kept. CDR3 protein sequences are deduplicated, and each keeps its most common genes and DNA. Here the V and J calls rest on TCRdb's processing, not on the authors' analysis. The table for this sample lists about 400,000 distinct CDR3 sequences; 15% to 20% of them were counted only once. Clones ranked in the top ten supply around 1.4% of the sample.

This entry is derived from a study of Graves' ophthalmopathy and Graves' hyperthyroidism listed by TCRdb under 2018. About the full investigation: Peripheral blood was collected at initial diagnosis, prior to any treatment. The study used TCR beta repertoire signatures to distinguish Graves' ophthalmopathy from Graves' hyperthyroidism and to predict progression to ophthalmopathy. In total, approximately 140 blood samples were TCR-sequenced: fewer than 50 ophthalmopathy, approximately 75 hyperthyroidism and approximately 17 hyperthyroidism-to-ophthalmopathy patients. To explore V-J signatures distinguishing ophthalmopathy from hyperthyroidism, a discovery set of under 110 patients (roughly 42 ophthalmopathy, about 57 stable hyperthyroidism) was enrolled. The independent validation cohort included about 20 hyperthyroidism patients plus 17 patients who later progressed from hyperthyroidism to ophthalmopathy. T-cell repertoires of thyroid tissue and blood were compared in 5 or 6 hyperthyroidism patients. Following sample collection, hyperthyroidism patients were given methimazole at a starting dose of 30 mg daily, and ophthalmopathy patients were given high-dose intravenous methylprednisolone. The roughly 100 discovery patients were randomly divided into training and test sets at a 7:3 ratio.

Overall results and qualifications from the work: In cross-validation, the 13-signature model distinguished ophthalmopathy from stable hyperthyroidism with around 86% sensitivity and 81.08% specificity, while in the test set the corresponding values were about 80% and 75%. No statistical method was used to set the sample size in advance, and the investigators knew which group each participant was assigned to. In validation, the model predicted ophthalmopathy progression with about 71% sensitivity and 72.22% specificity; some 13 predicted patients were CT-confirmed with GO in a median of approximately 6.5 months. Most expanded thyroid clonotypes with a frequency above 0.001 also appeared in blood, which suggests that blood repertoires may reflect the immune response in the thyroid.

The ophthalmopathy patients had moderately to severely active disease, with a Clinical Activity Score of 3 or higher, a NOSPECS grade of 4 or higher, and a disease duration of less than 3 months. Patients with other autoimmune diseases, uncontrolled infections, pregnancy or lactation were excluded from the study. Diagnosis was based on clinical symptoms, serum thyroxine, TRAb, thyroid ultrasound and orbital computed tomography. Ficoll-Paque density gradient centrifugation was used to isolate PBMCs from 8 to 10 ml of fresh peripheral blood. Trizol reagent was used to extract the total RNA, and its quality was then checked on an Agilent 2100 Bioanalyzer. The source of this sequence is a young woman with Graves' ophthalmopathy. Donor details come from another sample of the same person, matched by shared clones. The sample was peripheral blood.

The DNA sequence reads TGTGCTAGCAGCCCCAGTTTAGCGGCCTACGAGCAGTACTTC. The encoded protein is CASSPSLAAYEQYF. The chain links TRBV7-7 with TRBJ2-7; a tentative D match to TRBD2 spans 6 bases. CDR1 and CDR2 (SSHAT, FNYEAQ) derive from the germline V gene (reference sequence). The CDR3, cysteine through phenylalanine, is 14 amino acids long. Only the CDR3 region is kept as DNA, spanning 42 bases read in frame from base 1.